This T cell receptor beta chain originates from a study of shared clonotypes between healthy human individuals. As regards this clone: The target antigen is unknown.

The CDR3 length is 14 residues. V gave up 7 bases and J gave up 2 bases; unmatched junction bases: 8. CDR1 SGHTS and CDR2 YDEGEE come from the germline V gene. The method was immunoSEQ multiplex PCR; TCRdb's version includes in-frame clones alone and lacks a portion of them. The table lists 1.4 million to 1.5 million clones, roughly 96% of them singletons, with approximately 1.1% in the top ten. Study-wide results and limits: A limitation of the genetic and exposure-history diversity represented arose from few donors. Sequencing depth was a factor that was expected to affect clonotype sharing among donors.

The chain couples TRBV5-8 to TRBJ2-7; 8 positions match TRBD1. This TCR was recovered from a man aged 30-40 years in good health. Sequencing used naive CD4+ T cells sorted from blood. Subset here: CD45RA+ positively selected. The CDR3 region is CASEGGQATYEQYF. The CDR3 nucleotides are TGTGCCAGCGAGGGGGGACAGGCTACCTACGAGCAGTACTTC.